The 16 T cell receptor beta chains given below trace back to one sample, sequenced in a study of T cell responses to AZD1222 COVID-19 vaccine. The data were produced by immunoSEQ multiplex PCR, yet TCRdb's version contains in-frame clones alone and is incomplete. The sample includes some 96,000 clones, roughly 89% of them seen just once. This material consisted of peripheral blood, taken on day 0 of AZD1222 vaccination. The receptors were sampled from an adult in good health.

The chain has TRBV7-9 and TRBJ2-5; no definite D call. V dropped 5 bases and J dropped 5 bases, with 18 bases sitting between them. Per the germline V gene, CDR1 is SEHNR and CDR2 is FQNEAQ (reference sequence). The CDR3 has 15 residues. CDR3 bases: TGTGCCAGCAGCCCCAACCTGGCAGAGGAGGAGACCCAGTACTTC. The encoded protein is CASSPNLAEEETQYF.

This sequence joins TRBV11-1 and TRBJ1-2, with 12 bases matching TRBD1. The V segment lost 5 bases and the J segment 3 bases; nucleotides outside the gene matches: 7. CDR1 and CDR2 from the germline V gene are SGHAT and FQDESV (reference sequence). The CDR3 has 16 residues. The CDR3 DNA reads TGTGCCAGCAGCCTAACCGGGACAGGGGGCGACTATGGCTACACCTTC. Its protein product is CASSLTGTGGDYGYTF.

The chain is built from TRBV3-1 (or the pseudogene TRBV3-2) and TRBJ1-1; unclear D gene. The CDR3 is 11 amino acids. CDR1 is LGHDT and CDR2 is YNNKEL in the germline V gene (reference sequence). The V end lost 0 bases, the J end lost 8 bases, and 4 bases lay between the germline ends. CDR3 in amino acids: CASSQESEAFF. CDR3 nucleotides: TGTGCCAGCAGCCAAGAATCCGAAGCTTTCTTT.

This rearrangement joins TRBV27 to TRBJ1-5; D is ambiguous. Germline lookup yields CDR1 MNHEY and CDR2 SMNVEV (reference sequence). Trimming shortened V by 5 bases and J by 11 bases, and 16 bases separated the two germline ends. The CDR3 runs 13 residues. The CDR3 nucleotides read TGTGCCAGCAGTACTACAGCGACCCGGGCCCAGCATTTT. It codes for CASSTTATRAQHF.

CDR3 amino acids: CASSEPGGLTGELFF. Written as DNA, the CDR3 is TGTGCCAGCAGTGAACCAGGGGGGCTGACCGGGGAGCTGTTTTTT. This chain uses TRBV6-1 with TRBJ2-2, with D perhaps matching TRBD1 (7 bases). Germline V gene sequence: CDR1 MNHNS, CDR2 SASEGT. CDR3 length: 15 amino acids. Trimming shortened V by 2 bases and J by 5 bases, and 12 bases separated the two germline ends.

The gene calls are TRBV11-2 and TRBJ1-1; 7 bases match TRBD1. The CDR3 extends over 16 amino acids. Germline CDR1 and CDR2: SGHAT and FQNNGV. The junction had 10 bases not matched to a gene; V was cut back by 1 base and J by 5 bases. The CDR3, as DNA: TGTGCCAGCAGCTTAGGGGAGACAGGGATGGGGACTGAAGCTTTCTTT. It encodes CASSLGETGMGTEAFF.

The chain combines TRBV14 with TRBJ1-1; no definite D call. CDR1 and CDR2 (germline): SGHDN, FVKESK. The CDR3 has 12 residues. V was trimmed by 4 bases and J by 10 bases, leaving 13 bases between them. This CDR3 reads CASSPSSEGAFF. Here the CDR3 DNA reads TGTGCCAGCAGCCCCTCGTCCGAGGGAGCTTTCTTT.

The V and J genes are TRBV7-8 and TRBJ2-1; D ambiguous. Trimming cost V 4 bases and J 3 bases, with 10 bases left between them. The germline V gene has CDR1 SGHVS and CDR2 FQNEAQ. The CDR3 is made up of 14 amino acids. CDR3 nucleotides: TGTGCCAGCAGCTCAAGTACGATCTACAATGAGCAGTTCTTC. Translation: CASSSSTIYNEQFF.

This rearrangement joins TRBV5-1 to TRBJ1-5; 12 bases agree with TRBD1. V trimming: 3 bases; J trimming: 7 bases; junction bases outside the gene matches: 2. CDR1 is SGHRS, CDR2 YFSETQ, per germline. CDR3 length: 14 residues. The CDR3 region is CASSSGTGGQPQHF. The CDR3 DNA follows: TGCGCCAGCAGCTCGGGGACAGGGGGCCAGCCCCAGCATTTT.

The gene calls are TRBV6-5 and TRBJ2-3, with 10 bases that match TRBD2. This CDR3 is built from 15 residues. The trim removed 6 bases at V and 5 bases at J, leaving 8 bases unmatched. CDR1 is MNHEY and CDR2 is SVGAGI in the germline V gene. The CDR3 DNA reads TGTGCCAGCAGCCATTTAGCGGGAGGTTTAGATACGCAGTATTTT. Amino acid sequence: CASSHLAGGLDTQYF.

This rearrangement joins TRBV25-1 to TRBJ2-7; perhaps D is TRBD1 or TRBD2 (5 bases each). The CDR3 contains 11 residues. V lost 4 bases to trimming and J lost 5 bases, with 6 bases between them. The germline CDR1 and CDR2 sequences are MGHDK and SYGVNS. The CDR3 protein is CASSGGDEQYF. Written as DNA, the CDR3 is TGTGCCAGCAGTGGAGGGGACGAGCAGTACTTC.

This clone has only a few counts. The chain carries TRBV29-1 and TRBJ1-1; D remains unclear. CDR1 is SQVTM and CDR2 is ANQGSEA in the germline V gene. The CDR3 contains 12 residues. CDR3 nucleotides: TGCAGTGACTGGGATGGAAACACTGAAGCTTTCTTT. Translated: CSDWDGNTEAFF.

V usage is TRBV9 and J usage is TRBJ1-1; D is unresolved. The germline V gene encodes CDR1 SGDLS and CDR2 YYNGEE. Trimming took off 1 base at V and 3 bases at J, with 7 bases between the two ends. CDR3 length equals 13 residues. The CDR3 loop reads CASSVRGDTEAFF. CDR3 sequence (DNA): TGTGCCAGCAGCGTACGAGGAGACACTGAAGCTTTCTTT.

The rearrangement joins TRBV19 to TRBJ1-4; D ambiguous. The CDR3 runs 14 residues. Germline V CDR1 and CDR2: LNHDA, SQIVND (reference sequence). Trimming took 5 bases from V and 0 from J, leaving 7 bases between them. For the CDR3, the DNA is TGTGCCAGTAGTTTGGGCCCAACTAATGAAAAACTGTTTTTT. Amino acid sequence: CASSLGPTNEKLFF.

The rearrangement links TRBV29-1 to TRBJ2-7; D is uncertain. Germline V lookup: CDR1 SQVTM, CDR2 ANQGSEA. V was shortened by 2 bases and J by 2 bases, with 16 bases between the two germline ends. There are 15 residues in the CDR3. CDR3 bases: TGCAGCGTTGAACTGTCCTATGGGCGTACCTACGAGCAGTACTTC. It specifies CSVELSYGRTYEQYF.

V usage is TRBV3-1 (or the pseudogene TRBV3-2) and J usage is TRBJ1-1; no clear D. Germline V CDR1 and CDR2: LGHDT, YNNKEL (reference sequence). The V end lost 4 bases, the J end lost 9 bases, and 12 bases lay between the germline ends. This CDR3 comprises 12 residues. The CDR3 nucleotides read TGTGCCAGCAGCCCGAGACTAGGGCAAGCTTTCTTT. This encodes CASSPRLGQAFF.